The 5 T cell receptor beta chains in this list originate from one sample, sequenced in a study of blood T cell repertoires in COVID-19. Libraries were prepared by immunoSEQ multiplex PCR; TCRdb keeps only in-frame clonotypes and omits some of them. The table has 55,000 to 60,000 clones, 76% seen once; the top ten hold approximately 20%. Source material: peripheral blood. These receptor sequences come from a middle-aged man with active or convalescent COVID-19.

This rearrangement joins TRBV19 to TRBJ1-4, with a tentative D call TRBD1 (5 bases). Per germline, CDR1 LNHDA and CDR2 SQIVND (reference sequence). Between the trimmed V and J ends, which lost 10 bases and 3 bases, there was a span of 18 bases. The CDR3 loop spans 15 amino acids. CDR3 in amino acids: CATQGGVGANEKLFF. CDR3 in DNA: TGTGCCACTCAGGGAGGGGTTGGAGCTAATGAAAAACTGTTTTTT.

This chain connects TRBV30 to TRBJ2-1; tentative D call: TRBD2 (5 bases). The CDR3 loop spans 14 amino acids. Germline CDR1 and CDR2: GTSNPN and SVGIG (reference sequence). Trimming took 0 bases from V and 9 from J, leaving 15 bases between them. The CDR3 DNA sequence: TGTGCCTGGAGTGTTCAACTTGTGGGAGTTGAGCAGTTCTTC. Its translation is CAWSVQLVGVEQFF.

This clone was counted a single time. The genes are TRBV3-1 (or the pseudogene TRBV3-2) and TRBJ1-5, with a tentative D call TRBD1 (5 bases). Germline V gene lookup returns CDR1 LGHDT and CDR2 YNNKEL (reference sequence). The CDR3 spans 15 residues. The germline V and J ends were trimmed by 0 bases and 1 base, with 7 bases remaining between them. CDR3 loop: CASSQDQGSNQPQHF. DNA for the CDR3: TGTGCCAGCAGCCAAGACCAGGGAAGCAATCAGCCCCAGCATTTT.

The chain has TRBV7-8 and TRBJ2-3; 10 nucleotides match TRBD2. This CDR3 is 15 amino acids long. V shed 1 base and J 3 bases; nucleotides not matched to a gene: 1. Per germline, CDR1 SGHVS and CDR2 FQNEAQ. The CDR3 spells CASSLGSGRTDTQYF. CDR3 coding DNA: TGTGCCAGCAGCTTAGGTAGCGGGAGGACAGATACGCAGTATTTT. Looking up the rest from reference TRBV7-8 and TRBJ2-3 gives the full variable domain: GAGVSQSPRYKVAKRGQDVALRCDPISGHVSLFWYQQALGQGPEFLTYFQNEAQLDKSGLPSDRFFAERPEGSVSTLKIQRTQQEDSAVYLCASSLGSGRTDTQYFGPGTRLTVL.

The chain couples TRBV9 to TRBJ2-3; the match to TRBD2 covers 7 bases. The CDR3 is 13 residues long. V was clipped by 2 bases and J by 6 bases; unmatched bases: 3. Per germline, CDR1 SGDLS and CDR2 YYNGEE. In nucleotides, the CDR3 is TGTGCCAGCAGCGTGGGGGGGACGGATACGCAGTATTTT. Its translation: CASSVGGTDTQYF.